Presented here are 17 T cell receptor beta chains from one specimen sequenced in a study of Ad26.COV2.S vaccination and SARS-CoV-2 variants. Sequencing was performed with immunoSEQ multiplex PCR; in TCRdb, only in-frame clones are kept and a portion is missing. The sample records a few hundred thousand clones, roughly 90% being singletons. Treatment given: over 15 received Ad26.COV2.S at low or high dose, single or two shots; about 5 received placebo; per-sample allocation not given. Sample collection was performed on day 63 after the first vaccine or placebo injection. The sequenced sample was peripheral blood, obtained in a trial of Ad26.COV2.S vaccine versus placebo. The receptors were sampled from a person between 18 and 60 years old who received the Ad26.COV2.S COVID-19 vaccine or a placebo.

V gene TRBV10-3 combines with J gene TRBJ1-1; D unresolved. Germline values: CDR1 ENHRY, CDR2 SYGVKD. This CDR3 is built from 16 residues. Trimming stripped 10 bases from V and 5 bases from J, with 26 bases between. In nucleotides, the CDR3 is TGTGCCAGCGGACTTGGGGAGGGTTTTGCAGAAACTGAAGCTTTCTTT. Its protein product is CASGLGEGFAETEAFF.

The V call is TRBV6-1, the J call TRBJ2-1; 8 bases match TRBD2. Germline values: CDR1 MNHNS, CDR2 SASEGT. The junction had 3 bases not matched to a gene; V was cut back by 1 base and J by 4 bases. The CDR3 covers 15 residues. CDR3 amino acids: CASSEGQRGYNEQFF. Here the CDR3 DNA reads TGTGCCAGCAGTGAAGGGCAGCGGGGGTACAATGAGCAGTTCTTC.

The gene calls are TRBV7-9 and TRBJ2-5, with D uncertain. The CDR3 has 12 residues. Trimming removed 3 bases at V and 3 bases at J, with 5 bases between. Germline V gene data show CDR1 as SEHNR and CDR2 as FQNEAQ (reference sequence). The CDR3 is CASSLWEETQYF. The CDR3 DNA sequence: TGTGCCAGCAGCTTGTGGGAAGAGACCCAGTACTTC. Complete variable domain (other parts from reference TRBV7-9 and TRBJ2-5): DTGVSQNPRHKITKRGQNVTFRCDPISEHNRLYWYRQTLGQGPEFLTYFQNEAQLEKSRLLSDRFSAERPKGSFSTLEIQRTEQGDSAMYLCASSLWEETQYFGPGTRLLVL.

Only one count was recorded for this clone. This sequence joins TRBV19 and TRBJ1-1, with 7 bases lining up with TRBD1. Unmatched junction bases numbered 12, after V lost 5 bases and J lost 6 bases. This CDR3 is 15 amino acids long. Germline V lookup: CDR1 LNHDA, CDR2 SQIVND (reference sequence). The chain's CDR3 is CASSHGTASGAEAFF. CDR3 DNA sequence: TGTGCCAGTAGTCACGGGACAGCCTCGGGGGCTGAAGCTTTCTTT. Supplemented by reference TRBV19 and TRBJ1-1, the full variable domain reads DGGITQSPKYLFRKEGQNVTLSCEQNLNHDAMYWYRQDPGQGLRLIYYSQIVNDFQKGDIAEGYSVSREKKESFPLTVTSAQKNPTAFYLCASSHGTASGAEAFFGQGTRLTVV.

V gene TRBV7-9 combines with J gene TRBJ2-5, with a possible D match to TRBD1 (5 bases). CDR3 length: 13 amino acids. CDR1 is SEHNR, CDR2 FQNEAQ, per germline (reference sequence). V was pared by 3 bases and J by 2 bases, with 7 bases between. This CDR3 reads CASSFGAQETQYF. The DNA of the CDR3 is TGTGCCAGCAGCTTTGGGGCGCAAGAGACCCAGTACTTC.

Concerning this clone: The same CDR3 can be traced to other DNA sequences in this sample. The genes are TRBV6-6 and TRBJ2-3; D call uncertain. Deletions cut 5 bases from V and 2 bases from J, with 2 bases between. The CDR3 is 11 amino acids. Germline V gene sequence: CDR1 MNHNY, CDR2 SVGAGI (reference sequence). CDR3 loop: CASSATDTQYF. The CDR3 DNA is TGTGCCAGCAGTGCCACAGATACGCAGTATTTT.

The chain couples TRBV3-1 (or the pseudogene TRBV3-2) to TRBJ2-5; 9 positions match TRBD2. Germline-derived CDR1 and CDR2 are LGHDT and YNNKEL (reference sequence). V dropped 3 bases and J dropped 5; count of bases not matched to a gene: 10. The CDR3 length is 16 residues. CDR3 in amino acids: CASSHRGLAGDETQYF. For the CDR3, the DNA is TGTGCCAGCAGCCACCGCGGGTTAGCGGGGGATGAGACCCAGTACTTC.

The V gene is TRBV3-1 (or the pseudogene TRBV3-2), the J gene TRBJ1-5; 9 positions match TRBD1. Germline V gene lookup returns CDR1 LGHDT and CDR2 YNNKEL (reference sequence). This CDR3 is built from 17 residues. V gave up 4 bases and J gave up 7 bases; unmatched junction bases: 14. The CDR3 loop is CASSRRQGERWEQPQHF. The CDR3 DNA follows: TGTGCCAGCAGCCGGAGACAGGGGGAAAGGTGGGAACAGCCCCAGCATTTT.

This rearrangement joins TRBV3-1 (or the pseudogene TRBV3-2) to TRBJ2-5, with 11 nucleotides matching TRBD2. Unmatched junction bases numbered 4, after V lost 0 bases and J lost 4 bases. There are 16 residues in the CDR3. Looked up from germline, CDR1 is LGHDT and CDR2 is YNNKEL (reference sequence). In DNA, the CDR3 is TGTGCCAGCAGCCAAGACTCTAGCGGGGGGATAGAGACCCAGTACTTC. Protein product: CASSQDSSGGIETQYF.

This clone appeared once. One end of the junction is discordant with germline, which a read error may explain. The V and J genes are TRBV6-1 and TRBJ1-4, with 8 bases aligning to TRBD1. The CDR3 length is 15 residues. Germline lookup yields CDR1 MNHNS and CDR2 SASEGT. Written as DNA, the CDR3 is TGTGCCAGCACTGAACAGGGGGCAACTAATGAAAAACTGTTTTTT. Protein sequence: CASTEQGATNEKLFF.

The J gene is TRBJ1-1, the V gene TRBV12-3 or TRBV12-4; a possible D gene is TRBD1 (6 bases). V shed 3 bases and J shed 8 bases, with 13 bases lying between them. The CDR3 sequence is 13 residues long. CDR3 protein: CASSFTSQGEAFF. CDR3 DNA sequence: TGTGCCAGCAGTTTTACCTCGCAGGGGGAAGCTTTCTTT.

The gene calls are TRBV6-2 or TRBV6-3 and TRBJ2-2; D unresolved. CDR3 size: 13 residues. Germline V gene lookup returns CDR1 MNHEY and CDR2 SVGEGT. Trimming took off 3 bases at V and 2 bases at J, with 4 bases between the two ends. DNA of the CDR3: TGTGCCAGCAGTTATTTAAACACCGGGGAGCTGTTTTTT. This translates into CASSYLNTGELFF.

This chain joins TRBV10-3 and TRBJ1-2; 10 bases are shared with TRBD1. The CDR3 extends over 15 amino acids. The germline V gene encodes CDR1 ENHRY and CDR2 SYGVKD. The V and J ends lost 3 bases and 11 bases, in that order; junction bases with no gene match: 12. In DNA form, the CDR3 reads TGTGCCATCAGTGAACGGGGGACAGGGGCTGGATGGTACACCTTC. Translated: CAISERGTGAGWYTF.

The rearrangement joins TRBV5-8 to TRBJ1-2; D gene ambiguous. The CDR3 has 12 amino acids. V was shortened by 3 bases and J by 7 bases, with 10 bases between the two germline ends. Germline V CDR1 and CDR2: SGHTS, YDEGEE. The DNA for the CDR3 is TGTGCCAGCAGCTCCTCGGGGTCTGGCTACACCTTC. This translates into CASSSSGSGYTF.

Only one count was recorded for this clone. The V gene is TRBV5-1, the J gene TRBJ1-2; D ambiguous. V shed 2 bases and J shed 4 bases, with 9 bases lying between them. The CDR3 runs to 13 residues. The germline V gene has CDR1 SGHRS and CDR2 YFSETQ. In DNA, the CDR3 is TGCGCCAGCAGCTTCCAGGAAACCTATGGCTACACCTTC. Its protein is CASSFQETYGYTF.

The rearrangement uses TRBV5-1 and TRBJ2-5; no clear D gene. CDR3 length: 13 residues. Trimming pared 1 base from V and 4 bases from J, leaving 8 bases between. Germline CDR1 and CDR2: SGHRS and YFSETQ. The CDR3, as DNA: TGCGCCAGCAGCTTGATTGAGCGAGAGACCCAGTACTTC. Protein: CASSLIERETQYF.

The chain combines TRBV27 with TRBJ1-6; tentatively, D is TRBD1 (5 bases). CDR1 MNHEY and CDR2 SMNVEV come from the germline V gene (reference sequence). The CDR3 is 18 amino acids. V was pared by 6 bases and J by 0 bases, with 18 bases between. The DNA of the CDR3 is TGTGCCAGCAGCCCCCGGCGGCAGGGCGGCTCCTATAATTCACCCCTCCACTTT. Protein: CASSPRRQGGSYNSPLHF.